What follows are 29 T cell receptor beta chains derived from one specimen sequenced in a study of shared clonotypes between healthy human individuals. Profiled with immunoSEQ multiplex PCR; TCRdb holds only in-frame clones, not every one. The sample lists hundreds of thousands of clones, 95% to 97% occurring once. It was CD45RO-negative cells, positively selected for CCR7, that made up naive CD8 cells, with terminally differentiated effector memory CD45RA+ cells excluded. The specimen was naive CD8+ T cells sorted from blood. The receptors come from a woman younger than 45 in good health.

The gene calls are TRBV5-5 and TRBJ1-5; D is unresolved. The CDR3 runs 13 residues. V shed 5 bases and J shed 4 bases, with 10 bases lying between them. CDR1 and CDR2 from the germline V gene are SGHKS and YYEKEE (reference sequence). CDR3 sequence: CASRSDQNQPQHF. Here the CDR3 DNA reads TGTGCCAGCAGATCCGACCAGAATCAGCCCCAGCATTTT.

The V and J genes are TRBV5-1 and TRBJ1-1; D ambiguous. In germline, CDR1 is SGHRS, CDR2 YFSETQ. V dropped 1 base and J dropped 4 bases, with 11 bases sitting between them. There are 14 residues in the CDR3. CDR3 DNA sequence: TGCGCCAGCAGCTTGCCGGCAGTACGCACTGAAGCTTTCTTT. It specifies CASSLPAVRTEAFF.

This rearrangement joins TRBV6-1 to TRBJ2-1; 8 bases line up with TRBD1. With 1 base clipped from V and 8 bases from J, the junction kept 7 bases outside the gene matches. Per germline, CDR1 MNHNS and CDR2 SASEGT. CDR3 length: 15 amino acids. CDR3 nucleotides: TGTGCCAGCAGTGAAGGGGGACAGGTTTTAGATGAGCAGTTCTTC. This translates into CASSEGGQVLDEQFF.

On this clone itself: Other nucleotide sequences in the sample specify the same CDR3. The CDR3 spells CASGLAGYEQYF. CDR3 coding DNA: TGTGCCAGCGGACTAGCGGGATACGAGCAGTACTTC. V is TRBV27 and J is TRBJ2-7; 12 bases fit TRBD2. Germline CDR1 reads MNHEY; CDR2 reads SMNVEV (reference sequence). The CDR3 is made up of 12 amino acids. V gave up 8 bases and J gave up 4 bases; unmatched junction bases: 0.

The genes are TRBV5-8 and TRBJ1-1; D is unresolved. V was cut by 6 bases and J by 5 bases, with 11 bases left in between. Germline V lookup: CDR1 SGHTS, CDR2 YDEGEE. The CDR3 is 12 amino acids. The CDR3 DNA reads TGTGCCAGCATTAGAAGGAGGACTGAAGCTTTCTTT. This encodes CASIRRRTEAFF.

Turning to this clone: A much more abundant neighbour one base away suggests this may be a read error. This chain links TRBV6-5 with TRBJ2-7; D gene unclear. The V gene lost 6 bases and the J gene lost 3 bases, with 6 bases spanning the gap. Germline-derived CDR1 and CDR2 are MNHEY and SVGAGI. The CDR3 totals 11 residues. The CDR3 spells CASSSFYEQYF. CDR3 nucleotides: TGTGCCAGCAGCTCCTTCTACGAGCAGTACTTC.

V is TRBV5-6 and J is TRBJ2-2; no clear D. Deletions cut 0 bases from V and 4 bases from J, with 13 bases between. The CDR3 is made up of 16 amino acids. CDR1 and CDR2 (germline): SGHDT, YYEEEE. In DNA, the CDR3 is TGTGCCAGCAGCTTGGCTGGGGAATCGAGCACCGGGGAGCTGTTTTTT. As protein: CASSLAGESSTGELFF.

The chain carries TRBV6-1 and TRBJ2-7, with 8 bases that match TRBD1. With 3 bases clipped from V and 3 bases from J, the junction kept 7 bases outside the gene matches. The CDR3 length is 15 residues. CDR1 and CDR2 from the germline V gene are MNHNS and SASEGT. The CDR3 DNA reads as TGTGCCAGCAGTGATTTTGGGACAGGCTACTACGAGCAGTACTTC. Its protein product is CASSDFGTGYYEQYF.

This clone has more than one count but fewer than ten. The rearrangement uses TRBV9 and TRBJ1-2; no clear D gene. V was shortened by 2 bases and J by 6 bases, with 8 bases between the two germline ends. Germline CDR1 is SGDLS and CDR2 is YYNGEE. The CDR3 has 12 residues. The CDR3 DNA reads TGTGCCAGCAGCGTCGGGATTAATGGCTACACCTTC. It yields the protein CASSVGINGYTF. Complete variable domain (other parts from reference TRBV9 and TRBJ1-2): DSGVTQTPKHLITATGQRVTLRCSPRSGDLSVYWYQQSLDQGLQFLIQYYNGEERAKGNILERFSAQQFPDLHSELNLSSLELGDSALYFCASSVGINGYTFGSGTRLTVV.

V and J are TRBV9 and TRBJ1-2; 8 nucleotides line up with TRBD1. Germline values: CDR1 SGDLS, CDR2 YYNGEE. The CDR3 consists of 19 residues. The V and J ends lost 3 bases and 5 bases, in that order; junction bases with no gene match: 21. CDR3 in DNA: TGTGCCAGCAGCGGACAGATGACAGGGGTTAGATCCCCAGGGTATGGCTACACCTTC. It is translated as CASSGQMTGVRSPGYGYTF. Drawing the rest from reference TRBV9 and TRBJ1-2, the complete variable domain is DSGVTQTPKHLITATGQRVTLRCSPRSGDLSVYWYQQSLDQGLQFLIQYYNGEERAKGNILERFSAQQFPDLHSELNLSSLELGDSALYFCASSGQMTGVRSPGYGYTFGSGTRLTVV.

The chain links TRBV27 to TRBJ2-7, with 9 bases lining up with TRBD2. CDR1 and CDR2 from the germline V gene are MNHEY and SMNVEV (reference sequence). The V gene end was trimmed by 7 bases and the J gene end by 3 bases; junction bases not matched to a gene: 7. The CDR3 consists of 14 residues. CDR3 nucleotides: TGTGCCAGCACCCGTGTAGCGGGAGTCTACGAGCAGTACTTC. The encoded protein is CASTRVAGVYEQYF.

The J gene is TRBJ2-7, the V gene TRBV4-1, with TRBD1 matching over 10 bases. This CDR3 comprises 15 residues. The V segment lost 5 bases and the J segment 0 bases; nucleotides outside the gene matches: 4. Looked up from germline, CDR1 is MGHRA and CDR2 is YSYEKL. The CDR3 is CASSYGQGVSYEQYF. CDR3 DNA sequence: TGCGCCAGCAGCTACGGACAGGGGGTCTCCTACGAGCAGTACTTC.

This sequence joins TRBV5-4 and TRBJ2-2; D remains unclear. CDR1 is SGHNT, CDR2 YYREEE, per germline (reference sequence). CDR3 length equals 14 residues. Trimming pared 4 bases from V and 1 base from J, leaving 8 bases between. The CDR3 DNA reads TGTGCCAGCAGCAATACAGAGAACACCGGGGAGCTGTTTTTT. Amino acids: CASSNTENTGELFF.

The chain couples TRBV7-3 to TRBJ2-4; TRBD2 agrees at 7 bases. The V and J ends lost 2 bases and 0 bases, in that order; junction bases with no gene match: 1. CDR1 and CDR2 from the germline V gene are SGHTA and FQGTGA. The CDR3 spans 15 residues. CDR3 in amino acids: CASSLWGGAKNIQYF. The CDR3 nucleotides read TGTGCCAGCAGCTTATGGGGGGGAGCCAAAAACATTCAGTACTTC.

This chain uses TRBV5-6 with TRBJ2-7; perhaps TRBD1 as D (5 bases). The CDR3 has 14 amino acids. Germline V CDR1 and CDR2: SGHDT, YYEEEE. Trimming left V 4 bases short and J 1 base short, with 12 bases between. The CDR3 sequence is CASSAEGVSYEQYF. CDR3 in DNA: TGTGCCAGCAGCGCAGAAGGGGTATCCTACGAGCAGTACTTC.

A single count supports this clone. The V and J genes are TRBV27 and TRBJ2-1, with a possible D match to TRBD2 (5 bases). The V and J ends lost 0 bases and 6 bases respectively, with 12 bases between them. This CDR3 is built from 15 residues. Germline V gene sequence: CDR1 MNHEY, CDR2 SMNVEV (reference sequence). Here the CDR3 DNA reads TGTGCCAGCAGTTTATCAGCAGAGGGCCCCAATGAGCAGTTCTTC. This encodes CASSLSAEGPNEQFF.

The rearrangement uses TRBV7-9 and TRBJ2-7; TRBD1 matches at 10 bases. The CDR3 spans 16 residues. Germline values: CDR1 SEHNR, CDR2 FQNEAQ (reference sequence). Unmatched junction bases numbered 8, after V lost 6 bases and J lost 0 bases. The CDR3 spells CASSLTGTGASYEQYF. The CDR3 nucleotides read TGTGCCAGCAGTTTGACCGGGACAGGGGCCTCCTACGAGCAGTACTTC.

The chain carries TRBV13 and TRBJ2-7, with D maybe TRBD2 (5 bases). The CDR3 consists of 13 residues. Trimming shortened V by 6 bases and J by 1 base, and 10 bases separated the two germline ends. The germline V gene has CDR1 PRHDT and CDR2 FYEKMQ (reference sequence). This chain's CDR3 is CASSADYSYEQYF. In DNA, the CDR3 is TGTGCCAGCAGTGCAGACTATTCCTACGAGCAGTACTTC.

The chain recombines TRBV11-2 with TRBJ2-5; tentative D call: TRBD2 (6 bases). CDR3 length: 17 amino acids. Trimming took 1 base from V and 0 from J, leaving 15 bases between them. Looked up from germline, CDR1 is SGHAT and CDR2 is FQNNGV. In nucleotides, the CDR3 is TGTGCCAGCAGCTTAGGAGGCCGCGGGGCGTACCAAGAGACCCAGTACTTC. It translates to CASSLGGRGAYQETQYF.

Notes on this clone: Other nucleotide sequences from this sample produce the same CDR3. The V call is TRBV6-5, the J call TRBJ1-2; possible D gene TRBD1, 6 bases. The CDR3 sequence is 13 residues long. Deletions cut 0 bases from V and 6 bases from J, with 8 bases between. In germline, CDR1 is MNHEY, CDR2 SVGAGI. CDR3 nucleotides: TGTGCCAGCAGTTACTCGTCAGGGGATGGCTACACCTTC. Its protein product is CASSYSSGDGYTF.

This rearrangement joins TRBV28 to TRBJ2-4; 7 bases line up with TRBD1. This CDR3 contains 18 residues. From germline, CDR1 is MDHEN and CDR2 SYDVKM. The J segment lost 2 bases and the V segment lost 10 bases, leaving 20 bases of the junction unmatched. In DNA, the CDR3 is TGTGCCACCACCTACTCCGGGACAGCCAGCTCGACCAAAAACATTCAGTACTTC. This translates into CATTYSGTASSTKNIQYF. The whole variable domain, filled in from reference TRBV28 and TRBJ2-4, reads DVKVTQSSRYLVKRTGEKVFLECVQDMDHENMFWYRQDPGLGLRLIYFSYDVKMKEKGDIPEGYSVSREKKERFSLILESASTNQTSMYLCATTYSGTASSTKNIQYFGAGTRLSVL.

The J gene is TRBJ1-1, the V gene TRBV20-1, with no clear D. This CDR3 is 11 amino acids long. Germline V lookup: CDR1 DFQATT, CDR2 SNEGSKA (reference sequence). Trimming stripped 2 bases from V and 4 bases from J, with 5 bases between. The CDR3 loop reads CSARIGTEAFF. The CDR3 region has the DNA TGCAGTGCTAGAATCGGCACTGAAGCTTTCTTT.

The chain is built from TRBV28 and TRBJ2-7; no firm D call. CDR1 is MDHEN and CDR2 is SYDVKM in the germline V gene. V lost 2 bases and J 2 bases, leaving 7 bases between the germline ends. This CDR3 contains 13 residues. The CDR3 reads CASSLAVTYEQYF. The CDR3, as DNA: TGTGCCAGCAGTTTAGCAGTAACCTACGAGCAGTACTTC.

The V call is TRBV28, the J call TRBJ2-1; D remains ambiguous. Germline assignment: CDR1 MDHEN and CDR2 SYDVKM. V was cut by 3 bases and J by 9 bases, with 9 bases left in between. The CDR3 is 12 amino acids. The CDR3 DNA is TGTGCCAGCAGTTTGGGGTTAACTGAGCAGTTCTTC. The encoded protein is CASSLGLTEQFF.

The rearrangement joins TRBV28 to TRBJ2-5; 7 bases align to TRBD1. The V gene end was trimmed by 6 bases and the J gene end by 2 bases; junction bases not matched to a gene: 6. The CDR3 has 14 residues. Germline V lookup: CDR1 MDHEN, CDR2 SYDVKM. Written as DNA, the CDR3 is TGTGCCAGCAGACCCGGGACAGAACAAGAGACCCAGTACTTC. Its translation is CASRPGTEQETQYF.

The V call is TRBV25-1, the J call TRBJ2-3; D gene ambiguous. The germline V and J ends were trimmed by 6 bases and 2 bases, with 9 bases remaining between them. This CDR3 has 13 amino acids. Looked up from germline, CDR1 is MGHDK and CDR2 is SYGVNS. The chain's CDR3 is CASSLKYTDTQYF. As DNA, the CDR3 is TGTGCCAGCAGCCTAAAATACACAGATACGCAGTATTTT.

The chain is built from TRBV7-2 and TRBJ1-1, with D possibly TRBD1 on 5 matching bases. The CDR3 covers 16 residues. Germline V gene lookup returns CDR1 SGHTA and CDR2 FQGNSA. V was pared by 5 bases and J by 2 bases, with 18 bases between. CDR3 amino acids: CASSTGRGVYNTEAFF. Here the CDR3 DNA reads TGTGCCAGCAGCACCGGACGGGGGGTTTACAACACTGAAGCTTTCTTT.

This clone is a singleton in its sample. The chain uses TRBV28 and TRBJ1-5; D possibly corresponds to TRBD1 (6 bases). Germline CDR1 MDHEN, CDR2 SYDVKM. The V end lost 1 base, the J end lost 0 bases, and 19 bases lay between the germline ends. This CDR3 has 19 amino acids. For the CDR3, the DNA is TGTGCCAGCAGTTTATTTCGGGTCGGGGGCCGAAGTAGCAATCAGCCCCAGCATTTT. Encoded protein: CASSLFRVGGRSSNQPQHF.

The gene calls are TRBV7-9 and TRBJ2-2, with 12 bases identical to TRBD2. Unmatched junction bases numbered 5, after V lost 6 bases and J lost 0 bases. Per germline, CDR1 SEHNR and CDR2 FQNEAQ (reference sequence). CDR3 length: 17 residues. In DNA form, the CDR3 reads TGTGCCAGCAGTTTGACTAGCGGGAGAGCGAACACCGGGGAGCTGTTTTTT. Translated: CASSLTSGRANTGELFF.